Listed below are T cell receptor beta chains from one sample, sequenced in a study of cytomegalovirus exposure and HLA in healthy donors. Produced via immunoSEQ multiplex PCR; TCRdb's table is partial and in-frame only. Among nearly 110,000 clones, about four fifths were seen once, and the ten largest hold roughly 6%. The sequencing sample was made of PBMCs. The origin of the receptors is a woman in her forties or fifties in good health and CMV-seropositive. The CDR3 runs from the conserved cysteine through the conserved F or W. A D gene is named only where the DNA matches it firmly. The size entry is marked missing in some rows and otherwise reads once, few, many or a size class.

CDR3 DNA | CDR3 protein | J gene | clone size | V gene | D gene
TGTGCCAGCAGCTTTTGGGGGACAGGGAGCTCCTACGAGCAGTACTTC | CASSFWGTGSSYEQYF | TRBJ2-7 | few | TRBV5-5 | TRBD1
TGTGCCAGCAGCCAGCCCTCGGGACAAAACACCGGGGAGCTGTTTTTT | CASSQPSGQNTGELFF | TRBJ2-2 | - | TRBV4-2 | -
TGTGCCAGCAGTTTTCTAGCGGGGGACCCCGAGCAGTACTTC | CASSFLAGDPEQYF | TRBJ2-7 | - | TRBV28 | TRBD2
TGTGCCAGCAGCTGGGGACAGGGGGTTTATACGCAGTATTTT | CASSWGQGVYTQYF | TRBJ2-3 | - | TRBV7-8 | TRBD1
TGTGCCAGCAGTGACCCTTGGACAGTCACCGGGGAGCTGTTTTTT | CASSDPWTVTGELFF | TRBJ2-2 | - | TRBV28 | -
TGCGCCAGCAGCCAAAATTTCAGGGGGTTGATTGGCTACACCTTC | CASSQNFRGLIGYTF | TRBJ1-2 | - | TRBV4-1 | TRBD1
TGTGCCAGCAGCTGGAGACAGGTCTCTGGGGCCAACGTCCTGACTTTC | CASSWRQVSGANVLTF | TRBJ2-6 | - | TRBV7-8 | -
TGTGCCTCTCGGGGTCCCCCGAACACCGGGGAGCTGTTTTTT | CASRGPPNTGELFF | TRBJ2-2 | - | TRBV5-4 | -
TGTGCCAGCAGCTTGGACAGGGATCAGCCCCAGCATTTT | CASSLDRDQPQHF | TRBJ1-5 | few | TRBV5-6 | -
TGCGCCAGCAGCCCTGCCCCCGGGACAGTTTATTCTAGCTCCTACGAGCAGTACTTC | CASSPAPGTVYSSSYEQYF | TRBJ2-7 | - | TRBV4-1 | TRBD1
TGTGCCAGCAGCGCGGAAGGAGGAGGCTGGTCTAATTCACCCCTCCACTTT | CASSAEGGGWSNSPLHF | TRBJ1-6 | - | TRBV9 | -
TGTGCCAGCAGCGTACCTCGGACAGGGGGCCGCACAGATACGCAGTATTTT | CASSVPRTGGRTDTQYF | TRBJ2-3 | - | TRBV9 | TRBD1
TGTGCCAGTAGTATCTCAGCGGGGGTCTACGAGCAGTACTTC | CASSISAGVYEQYF | TRBJ2-7 | - | TRBV19 | TRBD2
TGTGCCAGCAGTGAAAAGCGACAGGGAGGAAACACCATATATTTT | CASSEKRQGGNTIYF | TRBJ1-3 | many | TRBV6-1 | TRBD1
TGTGCCAGCAGCCCTAGAGTAGGCTACACCGGGGAGCTGTTTTTT | CASSPRVGYTGELFF | TRBJ2-2 | - | TRBV9 | -
TGCGCCACCGCAGGACAGGGCTCAACTAATGAAAAACTGTTTTTT | CATAGQGSTNEKLFF | TRBJ1-4 | many | TRBV10-2 | TRBD1
TGCAGTGCCTGGGACAATGAAGCTTTCTTT | CSAWDNEAFF | TRBJ1-1 | once | TRBV20-1 | -
TGTGCCAGCATCCCAGGGGGCGCGTATGGCTACACCTTC | CASIPGGAYGYTF | TRBJ1-2 | - | TRBV6-6 | TRBD1
TGTGCCAGCAGCCCCGAGGCATTTACCGGGGAGCTGTTTTTT | CASSPEAFTGELFF | TRBJ2-2 | - | TRBV7-2 | -
TGTGCCAGCAGTGCCTGGACAGGTACCTCCTACAATGAGCAGTTCTTC | CASSAWTGTSYNEQFF | TRBJ2-1 | - | TRBV6-1 | TRBD1
TGTGCCAGCAGCTCCGATGGTAGGGGGGGCCTGAATGAGCAGTTCTTC | CASSSDGRGGLNEQFF | TRBJ2-1 | once | TRBV7-6 | -
TGTGCCAGCAGCCGAGGGACAGGGGATAATTCACCCCTCCACTTT | CASSRGTGDNSPLHF | TRBJ1-6 | few | TRBV6-6 | TRBD1
TGTGCCAGCAGCCACTCGAAATTCACAGATACGCAGTATTTT | CASSHSKFTDTQYF | TRBJ2-3 | - | TRBV7-2 | -
TGTGCCAGCAGCTCCAGGTGGAATCAGCCCCAGCATTTT | CASSSRWNQPQHF | TRBJ1-5 | few | TRBV6-5 | -
TGTGCCAGCAGCGCCCAGGTGGGCCAAGAGACCCAGTACTTC | CASSAQVGQETQYF | TRBJ2-5 | - | TRBV9 | -
TGCGCCAGCAGCCAACCCCGGACAGGAGAAGAGACCCAGTACTTC | CASSQPRTGEETQYF | TRBJ2-5 | once | TRBV4-1 | TRBD1